One TCR beta chain is described in this entry. Its matching antigen is unknown. This sample was taken from a study of blood T cells in healthy people across ages. This CDR3 spans 14 amino acids. The germline V and J ends were trimmed by 0 bases and 4 bases, with 11 bases remaining between them. Germline values: CDR1 SQVTM, CDR2 ANQGSEA. General observations from the study: Roughly linearly, TCR beta diversity per million T cells fell as age increased.

Using a J-beta primer mix together with a sample-barcoded 5' primer, a second PCR was run for roughly 6 to 11 cycles. TCRdb itself ran the 5' RACE reads through MiXCR, one entry per CDR3 protein. The sample records some 1.5 million distinct CDR3 sequences, roughly 27% being singletons. The source is a woman in her 30s in good health. Sequenced sample: blood. The rearrangement joins TRBV29-1 to TRBJ2-3, with D maybe TRBD1 (6 bases). As DNA, the CDR3 is TGCAGCGTTGAAGATAACAGGGTGCCAGATACGCAGTATTTT. The encoded protein is CSVEDNRVPDTQYF.